A selection of T cell receptor beta chains follows, all from one sample in a study of blood T cell repertoires in COVID-19. Clones were sequenced by immunoSEQ multiplex PCR, and TCRdb holds only the in-frame ones, with some missing. Of 300,000 to 450,000 clones listed, more than 70% are singletons. The sample consisted of peripheral blood. Receptors were obtained from an older woman with COVID-19, enrolled during active disease. The CDR3 runs from the conserved cysteine through the conserved F or W. Fields, in order: clone size, V gene, CDR3 length, J gene, D gene, CDR3 DNA, CDR3 protein. A D gene is named only where the DNA matches it firmly. Expanded clones are given a class, and other clones once, few, many or no size at all.

>-|TRBV5-5|14|TRBJ1-5|-
TGTGCCAGCAGCTTGTGGGCCCCCCCTCAGCCCCAGCATTTT
CASSLWAPPQPQHF
>-|TRBV7-6|14|TRBJ2-5|-
TGTGCCAGCAGCTTAGTGGCGGGGCATGAGACCCAGTACTTC
CASSLVAGHETQYF
>-|TRBV12-5|21|TRBJ2-1|-
TGTGCTAGTGGTTTGGTACCTCAGGGTCAAGGGTGGATGGGGTCCTACAATGAGCAGTTCTTC
CASGLVPQGQGWMGSYNEQFF
>-|TRBV14|15|TRBJ2-7|-
TGTGCCAGCAGCCAAGCATCCCAGGGCCCCTACGAGCAGTACTTC
CASSQASQGPYEQYF
>-|TRBV15|15|TRBJ1-3|TRBD1
TGTGCCACCAGCAGGGGACAGATCGCTGGAAACACCATATATTTT
CATSRGQIAGNTIYF
>-|TRBV5-5|18|TRBJ1-6|TRBD1
TGTGCCAGCAGCTTGGGGGACAGGGCAGTTTGGTATAATTCACCCCTCCACTTT
CASSLGDRAVWYNSPLHF
>-|TRBV19|13|TRBJ1-1|-
TGTGCCAGTAGGAGGGCGGGGAACACTGAAGCTTTCTTT
CASRRAGNTEAFF
>few|TRBV7-9|14|TRBJ2-2|-
TGTGCCAGCAGCTTAGAGACAGAGACCGGGGAGCTGTTTTTT
CASSLETETGELFF
>-|TRBV6-2/TRBV6-3|14|TRBJ1-5|-
TGTGCCAGCAGTTACTCCACCCCGGGGCAGCCCCAGCATTTT
CASSYSTPGQPQHF
>-|TRBV28|17|TRBJ2-2|TRBD2
TGTGCCAGCAGCGTCAGCGGAGTAGCGGGTGTAACCGGGGAGCTGTTTTTT
CASSVSGVAGVTGELFF
>-|TRBV9|15|TRBJ2-7|TRBD1
TGTGCCAGCAGCTCTACCGGGACAGGGGTCAGGGAGCAGTACTTC
CASSSTGTGVREQYF
>-|TRBV12-3/TRBV12-4|13|TRBJ1-3|-
TGTGCCAACCTCAGCGGGTCTGGAAACACCATATATTTT
CANLSGSGNTIYF
>-|TRBV4-1|17|TRBJ2-6|-
TGCGCCAGCAGCCAAGATCTAACCGGGAGTGGGGCCAACGTCCTGACTTTC
CASSQDLTGSGANVLTF
>once|TRBV5-1|16|TRBJ1-2|TRBD1
TGCGCCAGCAGCTTGGGGGGACAGCTGGTCGGCTATGGCTACACCTTC
CASSLGGQLVGYGYTF
>once|TRBV18|14|TRBJ2-3|TRBD2
TGTGCCAGCTCACCAACTAGCGGGGGAGATACGCAGTATTTT
CASSPTSGGDTQYF
>-|TRBV11-2|14|TRBJ1-2|TRBD1
TGTGCCAGCAGCTTAGGACAGGGTAACTATGGCTACACCTTC
CASSLGQGNYGYTF
>-|TRBV12-5|17|TRBJ1-1|TRBD1
TGTGCTAGTGGAAAAACCGGGACAGGGGGCACCTACACTGAAGCTTTCTTT
CASGKTGTGGTYTEAFF
>-|TRBV5-1|13|TRBJ1-1|-
TGCGCCAGCAGCATCGACAAGAACACTGAAGCTTTCTTT
CASSIDKNTEAFF
>-|TRBV12-3/TRBV12-4|13|TRBJ1-2|TRBD1
TGTGCCAGCACCTCAGGGACAGCCAATGGCTACACCTTC
CASTSGTANGYTF
>-|TRBV6-1|17|TRBJ1-5|-
TGTGCCAGCAGCGAATACTGGGGGGGGAATAGCAATCAGCCCCAGCATTTT
CASSEYWGGNSNQPQHF
>-|TRBV2|15|TRBJ2-7|TRBD2
TGTGCCAGCCTAGACCCTAGCGGCGCATCCTACGAGCAGTACTTC
CASLDPSGASYEQYF
>-|TRBV2|16|TRBJ2-1|-
TGTGCCAGCAGTTCCGCCGGGCCCAGAGGGTACAATGAGCAGTTCTTC
CASSSAGPRGYNEQFF
>-|TRBV6-5|14|TRBJ2-3|TRBD2
TGTGCCAGCCGGACTAGCGGGGGAGGATATACGCAGTATTTT
CASRTSGGGYTQYF
>-|TRBV29-1|14|TRBJ1-1|-
TGCAGCGTTGGACGGGACAACCCGAACACTGAAGCTTTCTTT
CSVGRDNPNTEAFF
>-|TRBV18|12|TRBJ1-5|TRBD1
TGTGCCAGCTCACCTGAGACAGGGGTTACGCATTTT
CASSPETGVTHF
>once|TRBV28|15|TRBJ1-6|-
TGTGCCAGCACACAGGAAAGCTCCTATAATTCACCCCTCCACTTT
CASTQESSYNSPLHF
>once|TRBV24-1|13|TRBJ1-1|-
TGTGCCACCATGGGCAGATCTCGCACTGAAGCTTTCTTT
CATMGRSRTEAFF
>few|TRBV7-9|17|TRBJ1-5|-
TGTGCCAGCAGCTCAACGACGGGTAGCTATAGCAATCAGCCCCAGCATTTT
CASSSTTGSYSNQPQHF
>-|TRBV5-8|13|TRBJ2-7|-
TGTGCCAGCAGCTCCCAAAAACAGGGATGGCAGTACTTC
CASSSQKQGWQYF